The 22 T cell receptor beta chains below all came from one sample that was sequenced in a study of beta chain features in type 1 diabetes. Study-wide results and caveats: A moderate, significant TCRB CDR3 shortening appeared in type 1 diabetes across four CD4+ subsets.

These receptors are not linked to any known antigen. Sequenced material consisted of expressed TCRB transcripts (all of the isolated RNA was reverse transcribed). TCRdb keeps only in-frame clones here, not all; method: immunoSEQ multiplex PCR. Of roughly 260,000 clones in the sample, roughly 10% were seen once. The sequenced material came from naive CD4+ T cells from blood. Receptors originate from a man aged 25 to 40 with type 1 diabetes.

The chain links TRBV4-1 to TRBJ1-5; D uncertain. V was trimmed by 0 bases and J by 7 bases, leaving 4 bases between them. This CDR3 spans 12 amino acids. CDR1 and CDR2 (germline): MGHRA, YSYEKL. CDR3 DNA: TGCGCCAGCAGCCAAGATAGCCAGCCCCAGCATTTT. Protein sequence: CASSQDSQPQHF.

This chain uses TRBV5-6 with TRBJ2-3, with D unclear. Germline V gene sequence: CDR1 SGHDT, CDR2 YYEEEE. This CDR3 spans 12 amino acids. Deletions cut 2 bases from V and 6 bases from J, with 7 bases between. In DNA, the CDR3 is TGTGCCAGCAGCTTAGCATCGGATACGCAGTATTTT. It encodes CASSLASDTQYF.

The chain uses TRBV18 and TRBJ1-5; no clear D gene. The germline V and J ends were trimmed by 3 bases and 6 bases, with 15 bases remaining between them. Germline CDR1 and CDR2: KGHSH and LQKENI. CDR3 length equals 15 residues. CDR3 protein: CASSPLTGSGQPQHF. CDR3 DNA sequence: TGTGCCAGCTCACCGTTAACGGGGTCGGGTCAGCCCCAGCATTTT.

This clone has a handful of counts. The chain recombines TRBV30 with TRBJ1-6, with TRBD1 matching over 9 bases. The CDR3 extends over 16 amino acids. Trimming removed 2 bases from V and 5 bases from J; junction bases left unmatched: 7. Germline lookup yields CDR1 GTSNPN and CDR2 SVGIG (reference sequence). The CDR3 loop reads CAWSRTGVFHNSPLHF. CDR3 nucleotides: TGTGCCTGGAGTCGGACAGGGGTTTTCCATAATTCACCCCTCCACTTT.

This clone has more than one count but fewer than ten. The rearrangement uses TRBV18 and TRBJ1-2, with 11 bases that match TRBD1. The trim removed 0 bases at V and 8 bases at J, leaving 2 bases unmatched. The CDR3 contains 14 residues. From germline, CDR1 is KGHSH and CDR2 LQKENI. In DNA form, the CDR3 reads TGTGCCAGCTCACCACCGGGACAGGGGGAAGGCTACACCTTC. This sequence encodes CASSPPGQGEGYTF.

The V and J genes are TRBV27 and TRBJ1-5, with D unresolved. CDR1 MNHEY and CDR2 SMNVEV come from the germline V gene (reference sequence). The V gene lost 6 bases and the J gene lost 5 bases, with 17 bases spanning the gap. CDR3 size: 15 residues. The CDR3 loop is CASSRQQSPYQPQHF. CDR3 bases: TGTGCCAGCAGCCGCCAACAATCCCCCTATCAGCCCCAGCATTTT.

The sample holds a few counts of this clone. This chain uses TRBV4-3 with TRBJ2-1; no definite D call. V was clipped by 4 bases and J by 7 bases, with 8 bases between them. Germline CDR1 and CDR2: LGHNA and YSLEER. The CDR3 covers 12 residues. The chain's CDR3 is CASSPHRNEQFF. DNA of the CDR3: TGCGCCAGCAGCCCCCACAGAAATGAGCAGTTCTTC.

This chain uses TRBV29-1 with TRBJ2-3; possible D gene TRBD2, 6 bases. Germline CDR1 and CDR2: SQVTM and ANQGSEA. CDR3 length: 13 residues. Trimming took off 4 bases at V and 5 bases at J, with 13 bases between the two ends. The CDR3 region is CSVATGEGDTQYF. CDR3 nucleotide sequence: TGCAGCGTTGCTACGGGGGAAGGAGATACGCAGTATTTT.

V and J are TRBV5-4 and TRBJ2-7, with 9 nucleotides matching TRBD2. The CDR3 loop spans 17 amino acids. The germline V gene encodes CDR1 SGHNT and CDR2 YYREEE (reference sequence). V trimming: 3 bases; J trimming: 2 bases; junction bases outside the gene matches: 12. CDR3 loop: CASSSLAGSFVTYEQYF. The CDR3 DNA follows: TGTGCCAGCAGCTCGCTAGCGGGGAGTTTCGTAACCTACGAGCAGTACTTC. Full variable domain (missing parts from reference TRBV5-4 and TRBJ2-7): ETGVTQSPTHLIKTRGQQVTLRCSSQSGHNTVSWYQQALGQGPQFIFQYYREEENGRGNFPPRFSGLQFPNYSSELNVNALELDDSALYLCASSSLAGSFVTYEQYFGPGTRLTVT.

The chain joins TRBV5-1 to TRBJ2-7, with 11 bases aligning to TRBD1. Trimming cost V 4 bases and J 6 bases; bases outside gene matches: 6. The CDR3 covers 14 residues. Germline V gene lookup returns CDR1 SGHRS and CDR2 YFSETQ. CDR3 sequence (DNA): TGCGCCAGCAGCCCCGGACAGGGGGCGGGCGAGCAGTACTTC. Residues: CASSPGQGAGEQYF.

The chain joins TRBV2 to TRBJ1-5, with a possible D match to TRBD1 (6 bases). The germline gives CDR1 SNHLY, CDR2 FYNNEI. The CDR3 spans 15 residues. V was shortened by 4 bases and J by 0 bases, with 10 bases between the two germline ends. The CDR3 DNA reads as TGTGCCAGCAGTGGTACAGGGTATAGCAATCAGCCCCAGCATTTT. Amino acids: CASSGTGYSNQPQHF.

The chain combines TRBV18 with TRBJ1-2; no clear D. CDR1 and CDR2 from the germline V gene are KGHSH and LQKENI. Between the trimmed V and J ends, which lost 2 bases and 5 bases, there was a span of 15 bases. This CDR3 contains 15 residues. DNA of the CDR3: TGTGCCAGCTCACCAGGGCCACTTCCCTTGTATGGCTACACCTTC. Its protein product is CASSPGPLPLYGYTF.

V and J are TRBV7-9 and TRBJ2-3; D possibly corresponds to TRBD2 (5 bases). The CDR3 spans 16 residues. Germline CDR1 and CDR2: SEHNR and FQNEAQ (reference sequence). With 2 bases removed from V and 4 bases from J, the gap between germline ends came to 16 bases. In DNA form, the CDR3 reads TGTGCCAGCAGCTTACCGGGGTCGGGAAGGTCAGATACGCAGTATTTT. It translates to CASSLPGSGRSDTQYF.

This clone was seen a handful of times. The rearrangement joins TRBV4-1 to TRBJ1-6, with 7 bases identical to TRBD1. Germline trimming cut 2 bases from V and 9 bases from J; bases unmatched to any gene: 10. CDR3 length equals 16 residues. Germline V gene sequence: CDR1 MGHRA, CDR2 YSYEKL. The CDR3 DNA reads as TGCGCCAGCAGCCAACCGGCCCGGGACAGCGGTTCACCCCTCCACTTT. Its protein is CASSQPARDSGSPLHF.

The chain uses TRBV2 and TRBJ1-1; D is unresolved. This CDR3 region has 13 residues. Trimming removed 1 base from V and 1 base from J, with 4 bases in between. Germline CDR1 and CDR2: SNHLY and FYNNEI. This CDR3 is CASSEDWNTEAFF. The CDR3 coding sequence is TGTGCCAGCAGTGAAGACTGGAACACTGAAGCTTTCTTT.

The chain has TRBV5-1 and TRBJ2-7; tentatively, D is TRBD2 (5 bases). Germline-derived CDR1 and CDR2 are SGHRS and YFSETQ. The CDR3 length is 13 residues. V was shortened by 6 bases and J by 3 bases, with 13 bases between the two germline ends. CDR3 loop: CASTPPGSYEQYF. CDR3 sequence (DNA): TGCGCCAGCACCCCCCCGGGAAGCTACGAGCAGTACTTC.

CDR3 DNA: TGTGCCAGCAGTGAACAGCGGACGGGGCAGCCCCAGCATTTT. This gives the protein CASSEQRTGQPQHF. The rearrangement joins TRBV2 to TRBJ1-5; no clear D gene. This CDR3 region has 14 residues. Between the trimmed V and J ends, which lost 2 bases and 7 bases, there was a span of 12 bases. Germline V gives CDR1 SNHLY, CDR2 FYNNEI.

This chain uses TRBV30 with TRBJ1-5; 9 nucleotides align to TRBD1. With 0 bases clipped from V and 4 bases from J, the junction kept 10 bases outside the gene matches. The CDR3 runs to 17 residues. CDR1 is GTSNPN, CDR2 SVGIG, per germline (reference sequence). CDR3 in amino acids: CAWSVLRTGGGNQPQHF. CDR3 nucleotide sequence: TGTGCCTGGAGTGTACTTCGCACAGGGGGCGGGAATCAGCCCCAGCATTTT.

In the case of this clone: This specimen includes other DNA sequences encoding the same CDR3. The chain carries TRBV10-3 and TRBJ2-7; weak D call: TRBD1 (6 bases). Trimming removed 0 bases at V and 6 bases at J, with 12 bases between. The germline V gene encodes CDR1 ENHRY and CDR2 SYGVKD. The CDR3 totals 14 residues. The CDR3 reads CAISESTGGGEQYF. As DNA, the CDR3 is TGTGCCATCAGTGAGTCGACTGGGGGCGGCGAGCAGTACTTC.

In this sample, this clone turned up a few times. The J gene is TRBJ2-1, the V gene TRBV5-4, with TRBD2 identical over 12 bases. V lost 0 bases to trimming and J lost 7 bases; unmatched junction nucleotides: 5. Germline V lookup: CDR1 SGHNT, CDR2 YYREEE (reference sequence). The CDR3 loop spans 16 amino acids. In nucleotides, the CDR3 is TGTGCCAGCAGCTTGGGCGTAGGACTAGCGGGGAATGAGCAGTTCTTC. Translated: CASSLGVGLAGNEQFF.

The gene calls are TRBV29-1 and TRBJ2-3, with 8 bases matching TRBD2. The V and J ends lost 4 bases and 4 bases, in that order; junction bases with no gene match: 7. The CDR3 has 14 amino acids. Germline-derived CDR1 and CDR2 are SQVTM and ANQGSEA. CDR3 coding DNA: TGCAGCGTTGCCTTTCGCGGGGGGCCAGATACGCAGTATTTT. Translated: CSVAFRGGPDTQYF.

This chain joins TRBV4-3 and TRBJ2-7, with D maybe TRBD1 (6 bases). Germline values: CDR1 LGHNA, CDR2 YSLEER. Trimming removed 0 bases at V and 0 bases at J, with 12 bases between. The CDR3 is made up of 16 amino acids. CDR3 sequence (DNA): TGCGCCAGCAGCCAAGAGGCAGGGGTTAGCTCCTACGAGCAGTACTTC. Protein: CASSQEAGVSSYEQYF.